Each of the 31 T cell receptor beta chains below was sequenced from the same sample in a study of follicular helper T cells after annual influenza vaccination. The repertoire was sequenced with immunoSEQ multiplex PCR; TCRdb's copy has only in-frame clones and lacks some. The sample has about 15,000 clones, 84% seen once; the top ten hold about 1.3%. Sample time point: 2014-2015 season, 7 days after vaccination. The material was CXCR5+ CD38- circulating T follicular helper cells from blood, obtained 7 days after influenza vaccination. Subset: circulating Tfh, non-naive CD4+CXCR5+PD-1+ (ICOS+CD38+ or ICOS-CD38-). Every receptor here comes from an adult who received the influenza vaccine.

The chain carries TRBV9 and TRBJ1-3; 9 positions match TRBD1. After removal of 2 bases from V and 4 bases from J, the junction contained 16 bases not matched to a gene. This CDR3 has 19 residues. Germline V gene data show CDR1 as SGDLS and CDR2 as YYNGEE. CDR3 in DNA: TGTGCCAGCAGCGTGGTGGACAGGGGACCTGCTGATTTCGGAAACACCATATATTTT. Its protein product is CASSVVDRGPADFGNTIYF.

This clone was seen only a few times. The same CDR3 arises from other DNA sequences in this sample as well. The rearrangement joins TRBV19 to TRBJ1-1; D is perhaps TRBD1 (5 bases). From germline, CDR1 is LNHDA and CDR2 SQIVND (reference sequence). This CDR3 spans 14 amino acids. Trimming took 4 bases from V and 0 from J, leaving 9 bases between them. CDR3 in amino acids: CASSSQGMNTEAFF. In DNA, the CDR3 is TGTGCCAGTAGTAGTCAGGGTATGAACACTGAAGCTTTCTTT.

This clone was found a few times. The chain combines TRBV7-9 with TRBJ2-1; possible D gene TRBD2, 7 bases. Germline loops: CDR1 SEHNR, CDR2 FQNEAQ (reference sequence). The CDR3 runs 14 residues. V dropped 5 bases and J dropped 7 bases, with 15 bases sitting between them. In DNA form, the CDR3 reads TGTGCCAGCAGCCCGCAGGGAGGGGGAAATGAGCAGTTCTTC. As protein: CASSPQGGGNEQFF.

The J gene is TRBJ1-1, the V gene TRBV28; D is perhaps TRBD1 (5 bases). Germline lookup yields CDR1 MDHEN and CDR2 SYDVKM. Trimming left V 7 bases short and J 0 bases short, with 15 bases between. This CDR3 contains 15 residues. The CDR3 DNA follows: TGTGCCAGCACCCCCCCCGGCAGGGTGAACACTGAAGCTTTCTTT. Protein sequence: CASTPPGRVNTEAFF.

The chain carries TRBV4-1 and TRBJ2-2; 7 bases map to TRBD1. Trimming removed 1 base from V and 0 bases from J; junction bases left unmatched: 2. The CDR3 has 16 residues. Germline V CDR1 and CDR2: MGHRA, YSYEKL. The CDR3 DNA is TGCGCCAGCAGCCAAGTTGGGACAGCGAACACCGGGGAGCTGTTTTTT. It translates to CASSQVGTANTGELFF.

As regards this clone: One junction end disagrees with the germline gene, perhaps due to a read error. The CDR3 nucleotides read TGTGCCAGCAGTGAAGACTCCGGACTGGGGAGGGGGGACTTC. It codes for CASSEDSGLGRGDF. The chain couples TRBV6-1 to TRBJ2-5, with D possibly being TRBD2 (7 bases). This CDR3 region has 14 residues. Germline V gene sequence: CDR1 MNHNS, CDR2 SASEGT.

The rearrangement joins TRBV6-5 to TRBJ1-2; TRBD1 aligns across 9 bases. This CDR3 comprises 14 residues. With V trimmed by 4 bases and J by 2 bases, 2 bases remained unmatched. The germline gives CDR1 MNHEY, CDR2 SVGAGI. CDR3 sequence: CASSWDRANYGYTF. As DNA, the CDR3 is TGTGCCAGCAGTTGGGACAGGGCCAACTATGGCTACACCTTC.

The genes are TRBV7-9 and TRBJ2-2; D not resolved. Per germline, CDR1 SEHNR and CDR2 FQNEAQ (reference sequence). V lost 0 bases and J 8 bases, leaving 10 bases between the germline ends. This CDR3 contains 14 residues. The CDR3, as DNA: TGTGCCAGCAGCTTAGCCCAGGCTTATGGGGAGCTGTTTTTT. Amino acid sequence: CASSLAQAYGELFF.

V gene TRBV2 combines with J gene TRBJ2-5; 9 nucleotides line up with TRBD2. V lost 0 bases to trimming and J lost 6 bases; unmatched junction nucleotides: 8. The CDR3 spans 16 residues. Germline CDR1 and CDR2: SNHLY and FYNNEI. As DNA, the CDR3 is TGTGCCAGCAGTGAAGCGCCGGCGGGGGGGATGCAGACCCAGTACTTC. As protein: CASSEAPAGGMQTQYF.

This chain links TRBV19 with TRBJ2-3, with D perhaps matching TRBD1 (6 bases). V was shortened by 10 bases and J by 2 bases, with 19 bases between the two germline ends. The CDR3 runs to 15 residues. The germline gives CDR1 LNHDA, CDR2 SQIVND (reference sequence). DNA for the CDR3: TGTGCCACATCTTTTGGACAGCAAGTCACAGATACGCAGTATTTT. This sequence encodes CATSFGQQVTDTQYF.

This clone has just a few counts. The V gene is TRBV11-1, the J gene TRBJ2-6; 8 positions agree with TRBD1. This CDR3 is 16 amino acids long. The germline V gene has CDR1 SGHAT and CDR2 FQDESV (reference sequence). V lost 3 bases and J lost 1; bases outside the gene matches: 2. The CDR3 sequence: CASSFTGGSGANVLTF. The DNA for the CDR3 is TGTGCCAGCAGCTTCACAGGGGGATCTGGGGCCAACGTCCTGACTTTC.

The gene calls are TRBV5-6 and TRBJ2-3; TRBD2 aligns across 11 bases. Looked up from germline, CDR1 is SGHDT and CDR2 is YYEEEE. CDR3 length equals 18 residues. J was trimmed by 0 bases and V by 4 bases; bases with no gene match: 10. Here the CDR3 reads CASSPTSGSLASTDTQYF. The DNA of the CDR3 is TGTGCCAGCAGCCCCACTAGCGGGAGCCTTGCTAGCACAGATACGCAGTATTTT.

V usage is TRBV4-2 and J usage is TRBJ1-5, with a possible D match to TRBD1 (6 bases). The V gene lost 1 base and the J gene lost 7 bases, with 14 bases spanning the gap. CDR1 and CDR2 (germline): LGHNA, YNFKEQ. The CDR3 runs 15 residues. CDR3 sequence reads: CASSQAFTGYQPQHF. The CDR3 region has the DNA TGTGCCAGCAGCCAAGCATTCACAGGGTACCAGCCCCAGCATTTT.

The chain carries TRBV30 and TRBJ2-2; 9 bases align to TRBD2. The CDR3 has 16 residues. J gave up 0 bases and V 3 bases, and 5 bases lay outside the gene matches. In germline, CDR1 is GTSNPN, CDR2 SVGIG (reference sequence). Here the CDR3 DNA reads TGTGCCTGGAGCTTAGCGGGAGTAACGAACACCGGGGAGCTGTTTTTT. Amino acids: CAWSLAGVTNTGELFF.

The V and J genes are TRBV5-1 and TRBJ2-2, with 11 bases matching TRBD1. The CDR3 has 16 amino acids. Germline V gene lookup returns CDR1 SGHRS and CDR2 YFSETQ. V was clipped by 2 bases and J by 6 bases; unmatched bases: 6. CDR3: CASSLGQGAVSGELFF. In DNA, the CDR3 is TGCGCCAGCAGCTTAGGACAGGGGGCGGTATCCGGGGAGCTGTTTTTT.

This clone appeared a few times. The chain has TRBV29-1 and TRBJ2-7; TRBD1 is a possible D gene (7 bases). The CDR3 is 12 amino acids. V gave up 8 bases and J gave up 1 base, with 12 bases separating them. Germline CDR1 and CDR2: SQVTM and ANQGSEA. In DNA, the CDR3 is TGCAGCTACCAGGGGGGTTCCTACGAGCAGTACTTC. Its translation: CSYQGGSYEQYF.

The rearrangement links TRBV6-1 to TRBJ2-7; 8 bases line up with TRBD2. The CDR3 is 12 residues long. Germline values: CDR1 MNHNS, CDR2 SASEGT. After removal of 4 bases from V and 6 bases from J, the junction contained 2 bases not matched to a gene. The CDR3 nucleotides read TGTGCCAGCAGTGCTAGCGGGCTCGAGCAGTACTTC. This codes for CASSASGLEQYF.

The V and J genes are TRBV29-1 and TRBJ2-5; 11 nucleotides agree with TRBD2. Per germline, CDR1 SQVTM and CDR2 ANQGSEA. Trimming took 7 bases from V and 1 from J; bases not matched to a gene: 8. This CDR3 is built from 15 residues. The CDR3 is CSGGGLAGFQETQYF. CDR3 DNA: TGCAGCGGAGGCGGACTAGCGGGCTTCCAAGAGACCCAGTACTTC. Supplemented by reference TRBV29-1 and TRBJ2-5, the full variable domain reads SAVISQKPSRDICQRGTSLTIQCQVDSQVTMMFWYRQQPGQSLTLIATANQGSEATYESGFVIDKFPISRPNLTFSTLTVSNMSPEDSSIYLCSGGGLAGFQETQYFGPGTRLLVL.

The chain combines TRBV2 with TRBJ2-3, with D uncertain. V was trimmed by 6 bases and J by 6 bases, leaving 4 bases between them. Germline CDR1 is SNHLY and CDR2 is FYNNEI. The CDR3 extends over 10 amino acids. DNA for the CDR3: TGTGCCAGCAGGGCCGATACGCAGTATTTT. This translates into CASRADTQYF.

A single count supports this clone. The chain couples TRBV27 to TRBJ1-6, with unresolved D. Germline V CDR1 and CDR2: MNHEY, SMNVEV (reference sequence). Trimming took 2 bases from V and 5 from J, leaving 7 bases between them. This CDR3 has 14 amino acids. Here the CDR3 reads CASSLEGNNSPLHF. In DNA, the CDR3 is TGTGCCAGCAGTTTAGAGGGAAATAATTCACCCCTCCACTTT.

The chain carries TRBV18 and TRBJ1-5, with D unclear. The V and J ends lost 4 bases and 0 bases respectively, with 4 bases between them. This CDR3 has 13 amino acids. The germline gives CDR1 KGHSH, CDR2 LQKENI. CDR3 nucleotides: TGTGCCAGCTCACGAGGTAGCAATCAGCCCCAGCATTTT. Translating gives CASSRGSNQPQHF.

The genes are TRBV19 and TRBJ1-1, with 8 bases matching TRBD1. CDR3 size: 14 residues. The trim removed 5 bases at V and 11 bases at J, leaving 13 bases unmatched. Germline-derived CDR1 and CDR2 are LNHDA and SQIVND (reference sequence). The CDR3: CASSARTGPDGAFF. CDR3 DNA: TGTGCCAGTAGTGCCCGGACAGGGCCCGACGGGGCTTTCTTT.

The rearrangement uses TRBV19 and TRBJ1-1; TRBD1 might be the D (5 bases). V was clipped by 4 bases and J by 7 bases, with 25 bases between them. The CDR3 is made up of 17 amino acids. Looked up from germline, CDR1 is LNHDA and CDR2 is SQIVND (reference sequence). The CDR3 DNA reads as TGTGCCAGTAGTAAATCCCTTAGTAGGGGCTATACGGGTGAAGCTTTCTTT. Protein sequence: CASSKSLSRGYTGEAFF.

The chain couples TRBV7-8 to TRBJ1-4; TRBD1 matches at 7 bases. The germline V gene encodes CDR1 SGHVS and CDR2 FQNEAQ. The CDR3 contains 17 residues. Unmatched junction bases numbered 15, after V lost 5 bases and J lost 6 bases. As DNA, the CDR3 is TGTGCCAGCAGCCCAGGGTGGCGAAGGGGGCTTGATGAAAAACTGTTTTTT. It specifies CASSPGWRRGLDEKLFF.

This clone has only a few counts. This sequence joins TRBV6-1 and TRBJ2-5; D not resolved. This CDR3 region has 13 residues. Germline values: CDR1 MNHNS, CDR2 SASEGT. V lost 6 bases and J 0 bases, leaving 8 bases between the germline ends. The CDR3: CASRTDYQETQYF. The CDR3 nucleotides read TGTGCCAGCAGGACTGATTACCAAGAGACCCAGTACTTC.

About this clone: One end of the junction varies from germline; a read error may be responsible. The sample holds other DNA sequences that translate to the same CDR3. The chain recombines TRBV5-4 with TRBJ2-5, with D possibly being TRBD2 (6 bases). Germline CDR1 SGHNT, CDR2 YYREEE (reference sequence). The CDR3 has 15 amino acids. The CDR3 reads CASSLGAGRRETQYF. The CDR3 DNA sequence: TGTGCCAGTAGCTTGGGTGCGGGACGGCGAGAGACCCAGTACTTC.

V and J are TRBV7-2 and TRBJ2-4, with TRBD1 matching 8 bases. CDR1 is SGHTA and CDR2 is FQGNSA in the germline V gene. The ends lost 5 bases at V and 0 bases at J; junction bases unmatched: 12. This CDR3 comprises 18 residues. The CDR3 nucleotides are TGTGCCAGCAGCCCAGACAGGGGACTTATTAAAGCCAAAAACATTCAGTACTTC. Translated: CASSPDRGLIKAKNIQYF.

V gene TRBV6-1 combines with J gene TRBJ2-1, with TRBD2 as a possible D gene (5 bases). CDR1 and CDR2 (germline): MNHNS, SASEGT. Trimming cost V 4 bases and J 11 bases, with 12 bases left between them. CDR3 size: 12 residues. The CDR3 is CASSASGLKQFF. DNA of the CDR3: TGTGCCAGCAGTGCCAGCGGACTTAAGCAGTTCTTC.

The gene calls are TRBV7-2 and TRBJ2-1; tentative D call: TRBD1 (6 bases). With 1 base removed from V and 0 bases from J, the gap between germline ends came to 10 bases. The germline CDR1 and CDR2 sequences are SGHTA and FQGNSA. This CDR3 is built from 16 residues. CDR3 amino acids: CASSLEGTSSYNEQFF. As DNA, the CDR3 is TGTGCCAGCAGCTTAGAGGGGACAAGCTCCTACAATGAGCAGTTCTTC.

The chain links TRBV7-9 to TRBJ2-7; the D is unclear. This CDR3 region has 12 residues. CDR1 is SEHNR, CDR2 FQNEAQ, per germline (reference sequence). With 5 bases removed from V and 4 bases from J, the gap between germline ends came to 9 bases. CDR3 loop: CASSRGEYEQYF. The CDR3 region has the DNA TGTGCCAGCAGCCGCGGTGAATACGAGCAGTACTTC.

CDR3 loop: CASSLSSGSGFGYEQYF. The CDR3 bases are TGCGCCAGCAGCTTAAGCTCCGGTAGCGGTTTCGGGTACGAGCAGTACTTC. The chain couples TRBV5-1 to TRBJ2-7, with D tentatively TRBD2 (6 bases). The CDR3 sequence is 17 residues long. V lost 2 bases and J 4 bases, leaving 22 bases between the germline ends. In germline, CDR1 is SGHRS, CDR2 YFSETQ.